This T cell receptor beta chain was sequenced for a study of blood T cells in healthy people across ages. Whole-study results and caveats: The study could not conclusively compare naive and antigen-experienced cells, given its unsorted PBMCs. Per-million-T-cell TCR beta diversity fell roughly linearly with age.

A second PCR of about 7 to 11 cycles used a sample-barcoded 5' primer and a J-beta primer mix. TCRdb fed the 5' RACE reads into MiXCR, producing one record per CDR3 protein. The repertoire has over 1.5 million distinct CDR3 sequences, roughly 52% of them found once; the top ten carry over 2%. The total RNA that was extracted per sample amounted to at least 5.5 micrograms. CDR3 size: 16 residues. Germline CDR1 SGHDT, CDR2 YYEEEE. A word on this clonotype: Its target is unknown. The junction shows a germline mismatch at one end, possibly a read error.

The clonotype comes from a middle-aged woman in good health. The chain has TRBV5-6 and TRBJ2-1, with D perhaps TRBD2 (5 bases). The sequenced sample was blood. CDR3 loop: CASSPEALSSYNERFF. CDR3 in DNA: TGTGCCAGCAGCCCGGAGGCCCTAAGCTCCTACAATGAGCGGTTCTTC.